A single sample gave rise to the 20 T cell receptor beta chains below, sequenced in a study of shared clonotypes between healthy human individuals. Clones were read by immunoSEQ multiplex PCR, and TCRdb kept only the in-frame ones, dropping some. The repertoire includes roughly 1,500,000 clones, around 98% of them detected once, and about 0.42% sits in the top ten. Sequenced material: naive CD4+ T cells sorted from blood. Subset specified: CD45RA+ positively selected. The receptors come from a man aged 25 to 40 in good health.

The gene calls are TRBV11-1 and TRBJ2-7; TRBD1 matches at 9 bases. The germline V gene has CDR1 SGHAT and CDR2 FQDESV (reference sequence). The CDR3 has 14 residues. V was clipped by 5 bases and J by 4 bases; unmatched bases: 6. The CDR3 is CASSRDREQYEQYF. The CDR3 DNA follows: TGTGCCAGCAGCCGGGACAGGGAGCAATACGAGCAGTACTTC.

This clone was recorded once. This chain connects TRBV18 to TRBJ2-7; TRBD2 aligns across 7 bases. V lost 2 bases and J lost 1; bases outside the gene matches: 2. The CDR3 sequence is 14 residues long. Germline lookup yields CDR1 KGHSH and CDR2 LQKENI. The CDR3 is CASSPGRESYEQYF. The CDR3 DNA reads TGTGCCAGCTCACCAGGGAGGGAGTCCTACGAGCAGTACTTC.

The V gene is TRBV19, the J gene TRBJ2-6; D is uncertain. CDR3 length equals 16 residues. Looked up from germline, CDR1 is LNHDA and CDR2 is SQIVND (reference sequence). Trimming left V 4 bases short and J 4 bases short, with 14 bases between. CDR3 protein: CASSTRQVSGANVLTF. As DNA, the CDR3 is TGTGCCAGTAGTACCCGACAAGTCTCCGGGGCCAACGTCCTGACTTTC. Full variable domain (missing parts from reference TRBV19 and TRBJ2-6): DGGITQSPKYLFRKEGQNVTLSCEQNLNHDAMYWYRQDPGQGLRLIYYSQIVNDFQKGDIAEGYSVSREKKESFPLTVTSAQKNPTAFYLCASSTRQVSGANVLTFGAGSRLTVL.

DNA of the CDR3: TGTGCCAGCACCCCCTTCGGGGCCAACGTCCTGACTTTC. Encoded protein: CASTPFGANVLTF. This sequence joins TRBV27 and TRBJ2-6; D is undetermined. Between the trimmed V and J ends, which lost 7 bases and 4 bases, there was a span of 8 bases. CDR3 length: 13 residues. CDR1 is MNHEY, CDR2 SMNVEV, per germline (reference sequence).

The gene calls are TRBV2 and TRBJ2-1; D not certain. This CDR3 has 16 residues. The V gene lost 2 bases and the J gene lost 4 bases, with 15 bases spanning the gap. Germline lookup yields CDR1 SNHLY and CDR2 FYNNEI. CDR3 nucleotide sequence: TGTGCCAGCAGTGAATTACCGAGACTCCTTTACAATGAGCAGTTCTTC. Its protein product is CASSELPRLLYNEQFF. Based on the CDR3 plus reference TRBV2 and TRBJ2-1, the full variable domain is EPEVTQTPSHQVTQMGQEVILRCVPISNHLYFYWYRQILGQKVEFLVSFYNNEISEKSEIFDDQFSVERPDGSNFTLKIRSTKLEDSAMYFCASSELPRLLYNEQFFGPGTRLTVL.

The chain has TRBV7-6 and TRBJ2-7; D unresolved. This CDR3 comprises 15 residues. V was cut by 1 base and J by 4 bases, with 14 bases left in between. Germline V gene data show CDR1 as SGHVS and CDR2 as FNYEAQ. The DNA for the CDR3 is TGTGCCAGCAGCTTAGAGGGCCCCCCAATTTACGAGCAGTACTTC. It is translated as CASSLEGPPIYEQYF.

V usage is TRBV6-5 and J usage is TRBJ2-2, with D maybe TRBD2 (5 bases). Germline V lookup: CDR1 MNHEY, CDR2 SVGAGI. Between the trimmed V and J ends, which lost 7 bases and 0 bases, there was a span of 9 bases. This CDR3 has 14 amino acids. This chain's CDR3 is CASNKRSNTGELFF. The DNA for the CDR3 is TGTGCCAGCAATAAGCGGTCGAACACCGGGGAGCTGTTTTTT.

The chain is built from TRBV6-1 and TRBJ1-2; the match to TRBD1 covers 9 bases. This CDR3 has 16 residues. Germline V CDR1 and CDR2: MNHNS, SASEGT. V dropped 2 bases and J dropped 1; count of bases not matched to a gene: 5. For the CDR3, the DNA is TGTGCCAGCAGTGAACTAGGGACAGGGAATAACTATGGCTACACCTTC. Its translation: CASSELGTGNNYGYTF.

The chain employs TRBV25-1 and TRBJ2-3; maybe TRBD2 (5 bases). The CDR3 spans 14 residues. The V end lost 4 bases, the J end lost 3 bases, and 11 bases lay between the germline ends. Germline V gene data show CDR1 as MGHDK and CDR2 as SYGVNS. The CDR3 DNA follows: TGTGCCAGCAGTGCCCGGGGAAGGACAGATACGCAGTATTTT. Amino acids: CASSARGRTDTQYF.

The chain carries TRBV5-4 and TRBJ2-7; D is unclear. The CDR3 extends over 11 amino acids. Germline CDR1 is SGHNT and CDR2 is YYREEE (reference sequence). V dropped 7 bases and J dropped 4 bases, with 9 bases sitting between them. The CDR3 is CASGPGYEQYF. The CDR3 DNA reads as TGTGCCAGCGGACCAGGTTACGAGCAGTACTTC.

V and J are TRBV28 and TRBJ2-1; 7 bases fit TRBD1. Germline lookup yields CDR1 MDHEN and CDR2 SYDVKM. This CDR3 has 15 amino acids. V lost 5 bases to trimming and J lost 9 bases; unmatched junction nucleotides: 13. For the CDR3, the DNA is TGTGCCAGCAGTCCCCTTGAGGGGGCTAGGAGTGAGCAGTTCTTC. Translated, it gives CASSPLEGARSEQFF.

The chain joins TRBV10-2 to TRBJ2-1, with 9 bases matching TRBD2. Germline V lookup: CDR1 WSHSY, CDR2 SAAADI. Germline trimming cut 2 bases from V and 8 bases from J; bases unmatched to any gene: 10. The CDR3 covers 16 residues. The CDR3 here is CASSEPSGNRPDEQFF. The CDR3 nucleotides read TGCGCCAGCAGTGAGCCTAGCGGGAATCGTCCGGATGAGCAGTTCTTC.

The table lists this clone with a count of one. V is TRBV28 and J is TRBJ1-2; 7 positions agree with TRBD1. This CDR3 has 14 residues. V lost 6 bases and J lost 7; bases outside the gene matches: 11. Germline assignment: CDR1 MDHEN and CDR2 SYDVKM. The DNA of the CDR3 is TGTGCCAGCAGGGACGCCACAGGGGAAGGTGGCTACACCTTC. As protein: CASRDATGEGGYTF.

The chain links TRBV10-3 to TRBJ2-3; D not certain. V lost 6 bases and J 9 bases, leaving 13 bases between the germline ends. The germline V gene encodes CDR1 ENHRY and CDR2 SYGVKD. The length of the CDR3 is 12 residues. The CDR3 sequence: CAISPVEETQYF. The CDR3 nucleotides are TGTGCCATCAGCCCTGTTGAGGAGACGCAGTATTTT.

Details on this clone: The same CDR3 is also encoded by other DNA sequences in this sample. V usage is TRBV5-1 and J usage is TRBJ2-3; D is unresolved. The CDR3 is made up of 12 amino acids. CDR1 SGHRS and CDR2 YFSETQ come from the germline V gene. With 2 bases removed from V and 3 bases from J, the gap between germline ends came to 4 bases. CDR3 loop: CASSLRTDTQYF. In DNA form, the CDR3 reads TGCGCCAGCAGCTTACGGACAGATACGCAGTATTTT.

V usage is TRBV19 and J usage is TRBJ2-7, with a weak D call TRBD2 (5 bases). The V gene lost 4 bases and the J gene lost 2 bases, with 9 bases spanning the gap. The CDR3 totals 13 residues. Germline-derived CDR1 and CDR2 are LNHDA and SQIVND (reference sequence). The CDR3 reads CASSTWRTYEQYF. The CDR3 DNA reads TGTGCCAGTAGTACGTGGAGGACCTACGAGCAGTACTTC.

This rearrangement joins TRBV9 to TRBJ1-5, with D possibly being TRBD1 (6 bases). The CDR3 covers 12 residues. Looked up from germline, CDR1 is SGDLS and CDR2 is YYNGEE. V lost 3 bases to trimming and J lost 5 bases, with 6 bases between them. CDR3 sequence: CASSEGDQPQHF. DNA of the CDR3: TGTGCCAGCAGCGAGGGGGATCAGCCCCAGCATTTT.

The J gene is TRBJ1-1, the V gene TRBV6-1; D gene ambiguous. This CDR3 region has 14 residues. Trimming shortened V by 1 base and J by 1 base, and 7 bases separated the two germline ends. Germline lookup yields CDR1 MNHNS and CDR2 SASEGT. DNA for the CDR3: TGTGCCAGCAGTGAAGGGACGCCGAACACTGAAGCTTTCTTT. Protein sequence: CASSEGTPNTEAFF.

V gene TRBV5-4 combines with J gene TRBJ1-1; no definite D call. Germline V gene sequence: CDR1 SGHNT, CDR2 YYREEE (reference sequence). The V end was cut by 1 base, the J end by 4 bases, with 5 bases between. The CDR3 has 12 amino acids. The CDR3 loop is CASSLLGTEAFF. The CDR3 region has the DNA TGTGCCAGCAGCTTGCTGGGCACTGAAGCTTTCTTT.

The rearrangement links TRBV5-1 to TRBJ2-7; 7 nucleotides agree with TRBD1. CDR1 is SGHRS and CDR2 is YFSETQ in the germline V gene. This CDR3 spans 14 amino acids. Losses at the gene ends were 1 base for V and 1 base for J; bases not matched to a gene: 2. The CDR3 loop reads CASSLLQGSYEQYF. The CDR3 bases are TGCGCCAGCAGCTTGTTACAGGGGTCCTACGAGCAGTACTTC. Based on the CDR3 plus reference TRBV5-1 and TRBJ2-7, the full variable domain is KAGVTQTPRYLIKTRGQQVTLSCSPISGHRSVSWYQQTPGQGLQFLFEYFSETQRNKGNFPGRFSGRQFSNSRSEMNVSTLELGDSALYLCASSLLQGSYEQYFGPGTRLTVT.